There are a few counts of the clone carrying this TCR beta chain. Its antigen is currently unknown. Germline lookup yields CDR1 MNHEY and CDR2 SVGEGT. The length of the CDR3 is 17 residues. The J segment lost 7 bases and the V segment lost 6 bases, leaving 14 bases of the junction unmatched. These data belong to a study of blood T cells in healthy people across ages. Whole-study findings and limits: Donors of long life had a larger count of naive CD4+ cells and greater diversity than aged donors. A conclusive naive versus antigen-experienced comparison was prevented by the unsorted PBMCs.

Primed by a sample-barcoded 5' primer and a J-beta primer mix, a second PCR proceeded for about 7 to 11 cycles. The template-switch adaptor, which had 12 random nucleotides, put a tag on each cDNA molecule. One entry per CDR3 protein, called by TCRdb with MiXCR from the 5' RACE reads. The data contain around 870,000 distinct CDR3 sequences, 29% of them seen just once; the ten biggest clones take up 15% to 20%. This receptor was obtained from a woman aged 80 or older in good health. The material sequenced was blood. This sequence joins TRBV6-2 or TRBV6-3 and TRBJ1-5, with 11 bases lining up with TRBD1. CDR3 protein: CASSGQGAYGEGQPQHF. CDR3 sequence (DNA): TGTGCCAGCAGCGGACAGGGGGCGTACGGGGAAGGGCAGCCCCAGCATTTT.